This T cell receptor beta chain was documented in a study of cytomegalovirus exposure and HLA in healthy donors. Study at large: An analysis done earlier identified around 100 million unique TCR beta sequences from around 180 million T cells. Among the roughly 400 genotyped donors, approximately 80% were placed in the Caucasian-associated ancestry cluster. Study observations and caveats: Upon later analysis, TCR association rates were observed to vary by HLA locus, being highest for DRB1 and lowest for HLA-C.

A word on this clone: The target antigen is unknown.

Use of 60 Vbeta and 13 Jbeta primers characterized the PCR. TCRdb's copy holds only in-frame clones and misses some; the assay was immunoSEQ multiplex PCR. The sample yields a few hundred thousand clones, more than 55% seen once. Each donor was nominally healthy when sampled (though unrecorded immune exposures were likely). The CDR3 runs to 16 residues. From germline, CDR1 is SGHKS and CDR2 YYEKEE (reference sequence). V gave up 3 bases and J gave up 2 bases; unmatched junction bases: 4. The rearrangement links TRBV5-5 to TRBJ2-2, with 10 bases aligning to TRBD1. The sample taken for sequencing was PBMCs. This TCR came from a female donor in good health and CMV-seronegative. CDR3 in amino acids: CASSSTGGINTGELFF. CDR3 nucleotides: TGTGCCAGCAGCTCGACAGGGGGCATCAACACCGGGGAGCTGTTTTTT. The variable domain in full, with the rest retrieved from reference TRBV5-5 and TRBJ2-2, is DAGVTQSPTHLIKTRGQQVTLRCSPISGHKSVSWYQQVLGQGPQFIFQYYEKEERGRGNFPDRFSARQFPNYSSELNVNALLLGDSALYLCASSSTGGINTGELFFGEGSRLTVL.